This TCR beta chain came from a study of blood T cell repertoires in COVID-19. Study-level information: Some COVID-19 samples were acute and others convalescent; all came from the United States, Italy and Spain.

The method was immunoSEQ multiplex PCR; TCRdb's version includes in-frame clones alone and lacks a portion of them. The table includes about 270,000 clones, 70% to 90% detected once. The CDR3 has 15 residues. The trim removed 0 bases at V and 6 bases at J, leaving 6 bases unmatched. Per the germline V gene, CDR1 is SGDLS and CDR2 is YYNGEE. The material sequenced was PBMCs or T cells enriched from blood (not recorded which). The sequence was collected from a woman aged 60-75 years in a cohort exposed to, infected with or recovered from COVID-19 (not recorded which). The chain employs TRBV9 and TRBJ2-7; 10 positions match TRBD2. The CDR3 reads CASSVGILAGAEQYF. CDR3 DNA: TGTGCCAGCAGCGTAGGTATCCTAGCGGGAGCCGAGCAGTACTTC.